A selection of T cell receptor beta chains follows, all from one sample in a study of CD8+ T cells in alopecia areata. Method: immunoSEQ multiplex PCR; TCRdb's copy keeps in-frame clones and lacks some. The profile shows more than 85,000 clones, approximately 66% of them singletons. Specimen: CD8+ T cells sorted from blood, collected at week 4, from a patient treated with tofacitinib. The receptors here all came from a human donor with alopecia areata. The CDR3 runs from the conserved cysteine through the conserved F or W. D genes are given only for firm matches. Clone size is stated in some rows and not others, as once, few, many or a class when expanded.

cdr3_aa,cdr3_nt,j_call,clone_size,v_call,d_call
CASSSGRRNTEAFF,TGTGCCAGCAGCTCGGGACGCAGGAACACTGAAGCTTTCTTT,TRBJ1-1,.,TRBV7-9,.
CASRATGLTNTGELFF,TGTGCCAGCAGGGCAACGGGACTCACGAACACCGGGGAGCTGTTTTTT,TRBJ2-2,.,TRBV5-6,.
CSARGAYEQYF,TGCAGTGCTAGGGGGGCCTACGAGCAGTACTTC,TRBJ2-7,.,TRBV20-1,.
CSVVLGIGETQYF,TGCAGCGTAGTACTAGGAATCGGGGAGACCCAGTACTTC,TRBJ2-5,.,TRBV29-1,.
CASSSTGTGETQYF,TGTGCCAGCAGCTCAACCGGGACAGGGGAGACCCAGTACTTC,TRBJ2-5,.,TRBV7-2,TRBD1
CASSYSGVEQFF,TGCGCCAGCAGCTATTCAGGGGTTGAGCAGTTCTTC,TRBJ2-1,.,TRBV5-1,.
CASSPWTAGAYEQYF,TGCGCCAGCAGCCCCTGGACGGCTGGGGCCTACGAGCAGTACTTC,TRBJ2-7,many,TRBV4-3,.
CASSEARGTGSSYEQYF,TGTGCCAGCAGTGAAGCGCGTGGGACGGGCAGCTCCTACGAGCAGTACTTC,TRBJ2-7,.,TRBV2,.
CSVEGVGRSGETQYF,TGCAGCGTTGAAGGGGTAGGGAGAAGTGGAGAGACCCAGTACTTC,TRBJ2-5,once,TRBV29-1,.
CASSEVPKKGYTF,TGTGCCAGCAGTGAGGTCCCTAAAAAGGGCTACACCTTC,TRBJ1-2,.,TRBV6-5,.
CASSLGGNTEAFF,TGTGCCAGCAGCCTCGGGGGGAACACTGAAGCTTTCTTT,TRBJ1-1,few,TRBV5-6,.
CASSLKGYGYTF,TGTGCCAGCAGCTTGAAGGGCTATGGCTACACCTTC,TRBJ1-2,.,TRBV13,.
CASSLGREAFF,TGTGCCAGCAGCTTGGGCAGGGAAGCTTTCTTT,TRBJ1-1,.,TRBV5-4,.
CASSLAPVGTGYGYTF,TGTGCCAGCAGCTTAGCCCCTGTCGGGACAGGCTATGGCTACACCTTC,TRBJ1-2,.,TRBV7-8,TRBD1
CASSLGTGEETQYF,TGCGCCAGCAGCCTTGGGACAGGGGAAGAGACCCAGTACTTC,TRBJ2-5,.,TRBV13,TRBD1
CASSHSGAQPNPYNEQFF,TGTGCCAGCAGCCACTCGGGAGCGCAGCCCAATCCCTACAATGAGCAGTTCTTC,TRBJ2-1,.,TRBV28,.
CASSFGGTRTDTQYF,TGTGCCAGCAGCTTCGGGGGGACCCGCACAGATACGCAGTATTTT,TRBJ2-3,.,TRBV9,TRBD2
CASSFAGGSRETQYF,TGTGCCAGCAGTTTCGCAGGGGGAAGCCGGGAGACCCAGTACTTC,TRBJ2-5,.,TRBV27,TRBD1
CASRLSGGIYNEQFF,TGTGCCAGCAGACTAAGCGGGGGGATCTACAATGAGCAGTTCTTC,TRBJ2-1,.,TRBV5-5,TRBD2
CASSDSDTGELFF,TGTGCCAGCAGTGACTCTGACACCGGGGAGCTGTTTTTT,TRBJ2-2,few,TRBV6-6,.
CASSYSPSAETQYF,TGTGCCAGCAGTTACTCTCCTAGCGCGGAGACCCAGTACTTC,TRBJ2-5,.,TRBV6-5,.
CASSVGSYTF,TGTGCCAGCAGCGTTGGAAGCTACACCTTC,TRBJ1-2,few,TRBV5-1,.
CASSQGLANYGNYGYTF,TGCGCCAGCAGCCAGGGTTTGGCGAACTATGGGAACTATGGCTACACCTTC,TRBJ1-2,.,TRBV4-3,.
CASSQGGSNYGYTF,TGCGCCAGCAGCCAAGGAGGTTCAAACTATGGCTACACCTTC,TRBJ1-2,.,TRBV4-1,.
CASSLGVGRAQHF,TGTGCCAGCAGTTTAGGGGTGGGTAGGGCCCAGCATTTT,TRBJ1-5,few,TRBV28,.
CASRRQGTTGELFF,TGTGCCAGCAGGAGACAGGGGACCACCGGGGAGCTGTTTTTT,TRBJ2-2,.,TRBV27,TRBD1
CASSLTGANVLTF,TGTGCCAGCAGTTTAACTGGGGCCAACGTCCTGACTTTC,TRBJ2-6,.,TRBV28,.
CASRAGFTDTQYF,TGTGCCAGCAGAGCGGGATTCACAGATACGCAGTATTTT,TRBJ2-3,few,TRBV27,TRBD2
CASSSTYQGTLYGYTF,TGTGCCAGCAGCTCGACTTACCAGGGGACTCTGTATGGCTACACCTTC,TRBJ1-2,.,TRBV7-9,.
CASKTSGVQETQYF,TGTGCCAGTAAAACTAGCGGGGTACAAGAGACCCAGTACTTC,TRBJ2-5,.,TRBV6-5,TRBD2
CASSLKPTAYEQYF,TGTGCCAGCAGTCTCAAACCGACAGCCTACGAGCAGTACTTC,TRBJ2-7,once,TRBV27,.
CASRLGMNTEAFF,TGTGCCAGCAGGCTCGGGATGAACACTGAAGCTTTCTTT,TRBJ1-1,.,TRBV27,.
CSVQFVRGPNQETQYF,TGCAGCGTTCAATTCGTCCGGGGGCCCAACCAAGAGACCCAGTACTTC,TRBJ2-5,few,TRBV29-1,.
CATQTGAVNEKLFF,TGTGCCACCCAAACAGGGGCCGTAAATGAAAAACTGTTTTTT,TRBJ1-4,.,TRBV11-2,TRBD1
CATSTYTSRADTQYF,TGTGCCACCAGCACATACACTAGCAGAGCAGATACGCAGTATTTT,TRBJ2-3,once,TRBV15,.
CASSLALTGVYGYTF,TGTGCCAGCAGCTTGGCCCTAACGGGGGTTTATGGCTACACCTTC,TRBJ1-2,medium-sized,TRBV5-4,.
CASSLGVAKNIQYF,TGTGCCAGCAGTTTGGGGGTAGCCAAAAACATTCAGTACTTC,TRBJ2-4,.,TRBV28,.
CAWSHRSGTYEQYF,TGTGCCTGGAGTCATCGAAGCGGAACCTACGAGCAGTACTTC,TRBJ2-7,once,TRBV30,.
CASSLNGGQFF,TGTGCCAGCAGCTTAAACGGAGGGCAGTTCTTC,TRBJ2-1,.,TRBV7-9,.
CASSQGQGASYEQYF,TGCGCCAGCAGCCAAGGACAGGGGGCCTCCTACGAGCAGTACTTC,TRBJ2-7,.,TRBV4-1,TRBD1
CASSEFGTRKETQYF,TGTGCCAGCAGTGAATTCGGGACACGGAAAGAGACCCAGTACTTC,TRBJ2-5,.,TRBV25-1,.
CATSQAGSTDTQYF,TGTGCCACATCACAAGCGGGTAGCACAGATACGCAGTATTTT,TRBJ2-3,.,TRBV15,.
CASSTTWADTQYF,TGTGCCAGCAGTACCACCTGGGCAGATACGCAGTATTTT,TRBJ2-3,few,TRBV27,.
CASVLGAGPSYGYTF,TGTGCCAGCGTCCTTGGGGCAGGACCGAGCTATGGCTACACCTTC,TRBJ1-2,.,TRBV6-6,.
CSVPWGGQYF,TGCAGCGTCCCATGGGGAGGGCAGTATTTT,TRBJ2-3,few,TRBV29-1,.
CASRQRVEETQYF,TGCGCCAGCCGCCAGCGGGTAGAAGAGACCCAGTACTTC,TRBJ2-5,.,TRBV4-1,.
CASSFRTGDDEQYF,TGTGCCAGCAGCTTTAGGACAGGGGACGACGAGCAGTACTTC,TRBJ2-7,.,TRBV7-2,TRBD1
CASSPPDRYTGELFF,TGTGCCAGCAGCCCACCGGACAGATACACCGGGGAGCTGTTTTTT,TRBJ2-2,.,TRBV4-2,.
CSVRTGSYEQYF,TGCAGCGTACGGACAGGATCCTACGAGCAGTACTTC,TRBJ2-7,.,TRBV29-1,TRBD1
CAWLRQGAQETQYF,TGTGCCTGGCTCCGACAGGGGGCCCAAGAGACCCAGTACTTC,TRBJ2-5,few,TRBV30,TRBD1
CASSFMWGRGETQYF,TGCGCCAGCAGCTTCATGTGGGGGCGTGGGGAGACCCAGTACTTC,TRBJ2-5,.,TRBV5-1,.
CASRQASGTFQETQYF,TGTGCCAGCAGACAGGCATCCGGGACTTTCCAAGAGACCCAGTACTTC,TRBJ2-5,.,TRBV5-4,.
CASSELEETQYF,TGTGCCAGCAGCGAGTTGGAAGAGACCCAGTACTTC,TRBJ2-5,.,TRBV9,.
CASSPLAAPAYNEQFF,TGTGCCAGCTCACCACTGGCGGCACCGGCCTACAATGAGCAGTTCTTC,TRBJ2-1,few,TRBV18,.
CASSSNRGPRTDTQYF,TGTGCCAGCAGCTCAAACAGGGGGCCCCGCACAGATACGCAGTATTTT,TRBJ2-3,.,TRBV7-9,TRBD1
CASSLSGGLFDEAFF,TGTGCCAGCAGTTTATCAGGGGGCCTCTTTGATGAAGCTTTCTTT,TRBJ1-1,.,TRBV27,TRBD1
CAWSTHGADTQYF,TGTGCCTGGAGTACTCACGGGGCAGATACGCAGTATTTT,TRBJ2-3,.,TRBV30,.
CAISESGGIYGYTF,TGTGCCATCAGTGAGTCGGGGGGGATCTATGGCTACACCTTC,TRBJ1-2,.,TRBV10-3,.